One TCR beta chain is described in this entry. The data stem from a study of shared clonotypes between healthy human individuals. Unmatched junction bases numbered 12, after V lost 5 bases and J lost 5 bases. CDR1 and CDR2 from the germline V gene are SGHTA and FQGNSA. The CDR3 totals 16 residues. TCRdb's copy holds only in-frame clones and misses some; the assay was immunoSEQ multiplex PCR. The sample shows 2 million to 2.5 million clones, more than 90% of them seen only once. The clonotype was recovered from a man aged 18 to 29 in good health. The V call is TRBV7-2, the J call TRBJ2-3, with 8 nucleotides matching TRBD2. The sample consisted of naive CD4+ T cells sorted from blood. Sample subset: CD45RA+ positively selected. The CDR3 DNA reads TGTGCCAGCAGCATTCCCGGGACTAGAGGCGTAGATACGCAGTATTTT. As protein: CASSIPGTRGVDTQYF.